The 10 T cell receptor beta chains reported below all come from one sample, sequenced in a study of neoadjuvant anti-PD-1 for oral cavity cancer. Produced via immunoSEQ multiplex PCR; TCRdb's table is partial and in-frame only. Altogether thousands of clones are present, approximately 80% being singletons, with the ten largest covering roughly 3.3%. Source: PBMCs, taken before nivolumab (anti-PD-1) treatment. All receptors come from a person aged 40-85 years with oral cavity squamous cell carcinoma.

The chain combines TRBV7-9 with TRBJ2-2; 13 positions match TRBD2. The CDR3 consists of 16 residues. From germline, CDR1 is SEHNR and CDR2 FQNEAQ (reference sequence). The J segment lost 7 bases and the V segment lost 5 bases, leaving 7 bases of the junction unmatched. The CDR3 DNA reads TGTGCCAGCAGCCCAGGACTAGCGGGGGTTATCGGGGAGCTGTTTTTT. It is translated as CASSPGLAGVIGELFF. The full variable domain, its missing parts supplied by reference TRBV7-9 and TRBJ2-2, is DTGVSQNPRHKITKRGQNVTFRCDPISEHNRLYWYRQTLGQGPEFLTYFQNEAQLEKSRLLSDRFSAERPKGSFSTLEIQRTEQGDSAMYLCASSPGLAGVIGELFFGEGSRLTVL.

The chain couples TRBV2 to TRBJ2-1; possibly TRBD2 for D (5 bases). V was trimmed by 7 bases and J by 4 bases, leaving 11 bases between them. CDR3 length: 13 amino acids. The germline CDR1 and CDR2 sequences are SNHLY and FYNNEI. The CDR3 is CASNGAVYNEQFF. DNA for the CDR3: TGTGCCAGCAACGGAGCGGTATACAATGAGCAGTTCTTC.

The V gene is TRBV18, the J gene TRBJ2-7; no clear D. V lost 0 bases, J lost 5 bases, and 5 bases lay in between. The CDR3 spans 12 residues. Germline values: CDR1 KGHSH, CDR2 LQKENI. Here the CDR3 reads CASSPPTNEQYF. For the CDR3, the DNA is TGTGCCAGCTCACCACCTACAAACGAGCAGTACTTC.

The CDR3: CASRSGERRTEAFF. In DNA form, the CDR3 reads TGTGCCAGCAGATCCGGTGAGCGGCGGACTGAAGCTTTCTTT. V usage is TRBV6-1 and J usage is TRBJ1-1; D not resolved. Looked up from germline, CDR1 is MNHNS and CDR2 is SASEGT. CDR3 length: 14 amino acids. The V end lost 6 bases, the J end lost 5 bases, and 16 bases lay between the germline ends.

The CDR3 spells CASSRDRQETQYF. As DNA, the CDR3 is TGCGCCAGCAGCCGGGACAGACAAGAGACCCAGTACTTC. The chain is built from TRBV23-1 and TRBJ2-5, with TRBD1 matching over 7 bases. TRBV23-1 counts as an open reading frame of uncertain function. This CDR3 has 13 amino acids. After removal of 6 bases from V and 2 bases from J, the junction contained 3 bases not matched to a gene.

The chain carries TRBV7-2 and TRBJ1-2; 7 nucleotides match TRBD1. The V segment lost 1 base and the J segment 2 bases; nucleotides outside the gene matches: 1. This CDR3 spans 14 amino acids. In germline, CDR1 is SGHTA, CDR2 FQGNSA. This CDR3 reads CASSLEGQNYGYTF. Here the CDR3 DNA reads TGTGCCAGCAGCTTAGAGGGACAGAACTATGGCTACACCTTC.

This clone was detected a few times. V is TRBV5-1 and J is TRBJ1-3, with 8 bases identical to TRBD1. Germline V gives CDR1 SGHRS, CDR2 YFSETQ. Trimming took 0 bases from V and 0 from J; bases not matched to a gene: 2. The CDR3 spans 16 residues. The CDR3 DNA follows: TGCGCCAGCAGCTTGGCCGACAGGGGCTCTGGAAACACCATATATTTT. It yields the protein CASSLADRGSGNTIYF.

CDR3 loop: CASSLASGSGNTIYF. The CDR3 bases are TGTGCCAGCAGCTTAGCCAGTGGCTCTGGAAACACCATATATTTT. V usage is TRBV7-6 and J usage is TRBJ1-3; D is ambiguous. Trimming removed 0 bases from V and 0 bases from J, with 6 bases in between. The CDR3 contains 15 residues. CDR1 is SGHVS, CDR2 FNYEAQ, per germline.

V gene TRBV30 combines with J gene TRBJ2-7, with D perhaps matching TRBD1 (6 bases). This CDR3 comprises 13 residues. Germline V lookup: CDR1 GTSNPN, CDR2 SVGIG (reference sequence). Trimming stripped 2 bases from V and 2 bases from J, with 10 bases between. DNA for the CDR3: TGTGCCTGGAGTCTGGACAGAACCTACGAGCAGTACTTC. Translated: CAWSLDRTYEQYF. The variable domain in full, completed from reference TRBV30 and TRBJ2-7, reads SQTIHQWPATLVQPVGSPLSLECTVEGTSNPNLYWYRQAAGRGLQLLFYSVGIGQISSEVPQNLSASRPQDRQFILSSKKLLLSDSGFYLCAWSLDRTYEQYFGPGTRLTVT.

The DNA of the CDR3 is TGTGCCAGCAGCTTAGGGGACAGGGAAAACTCACCCCTCCACTTT. Its translation: CASSLGDRENSPLHF. The chain combines TRBV7-2 with TRBJ1-6; 9 positions agree with TRBD1. CDR1 is SGHTA, CDR2 FQGNSA, per germline. V lost 1 base, J lost 10 bases, and 5 bases stayed unmatched. The CDR3 is 15 amino acids.